This TCR beta chain was identified during a study of OX40 agonist ivuxolimab in advanced cancers. For the wider study: Ivuxolimab was an agonistic, fully human IgG2 monoclonal antibody directed against OX40 (CD134), a costimulatory receptor. Intravenous ivuxolimab was administered to patients every 2 weeks at six dose levels: 0.01, 0.1, 0.3, 1.5, 3 and 10 mg/kg. Among the approximately 50 dose-escalation patients, around 20 had hepatocellular carcinoma, approximately 15 melanoma, 9 renal cell carcinoma and 9 head and neck cancer. The paper reports the monotherapy dose-escalation portion (N of about 56 patients) of the phase I ivuxolimab trial. The point of sequencing TCRbeta in the periphery was to test whether ivuxolimab changed TCR sequence diversity and drove clonal T-cell expansion. Three dose-escalation patients achieved partial responses, one with hepatocellular carcinoma and two with cutaneous melanoma. Patients were allowed to have had prior anti-PD-1, anti-PD-L1 or anti-CTLA-4 therapy, and more than 30% of the dose-escalation patients had previously received checkpoint inhibitors. A male proportion of 82.7% and a mean age of roughly 58 years, ranging from about 23 to 79, were recorded for the dose-escalation cohort. General findings and caveats noted by the study authors: After ivuxolimab, more expanded clones were found on average in CD8+ T cells than in CD4+ T cells. In the 0.1-3.0 mg/kg groups, partial responders were among the patients with the lowest normalized peripheral clonal expansion, particularly in CD8+ T cells. Which antigens the clonally expanded peripheral T cells were specific for was not determined. At doses from 0.1 to 3.0 mg/kg, clonal expansion was seen in both CD4+ and CD8+ blood T cells between baseline and week 6. Low levels of normalized T-cell clonal expansion were also shown by some nonresponding patients.

The trial excluded patients who had a history of autoimmune disease or who were on systemic immunosuppression. Peripheral blood for TCR sequencing was collected from all dose cohorts at baseline, on cycle 4 day 1, and on cycle 7 day 1. Samples came from an open-label, multicenter, first-in-human phase I dose-escalation trial of ivuxolimab. The trial enrolled adults with locally advanced or metastatic head and neck squamous cell, hepatocellular, melanoma or renal cell carcinoma. Before TCR sequencing, CD4+ T cells and CD8+ T cells from peripheral blood were sorted into separate populations. For this clone: It lacks a known antigen. No clone much larger than this one lies a single base away; base qualities are absent.

To sequence the TCRbeta CDR3 region, genomic DNA was isolated from the sorted cells. TCRbeta CDR3 regions were sequenced using the immunoSEQ Assay. Imported from immuneACCESS, the table was reduced by TCRdb to in-frame sequences with V and J called. These copies leave out some clones; in studies compared against another copy, an unresolved V gene accounts for under half, and the cause of the remainder is not known. For this sample there are approximately 56,000 clones; 70% to 90% appear just once. The ten largest clones add up to 0.6% to 0.8% of the sample. The input for sequencing was CD4+ or CD8+ T cells sorted from blood, taken in a trial of the OX40 agonist ivuxolimab. This receptor was taken from an adult with an advanced solid tumor such as melanoma, head and neck, liver or kidney cancer.

CDR3 loop: CASSLARGDTQYF. The bases are TGTGCCAGCAGCTTAGCCCGCGGAGATACGCAGTATTTT. This receptor chain uses TRBV7-6 and TRBJ2-3, with the D segment identity uncertain. CDR1 and CDR2, looked up from the germline V gene, are SGHVS and FNYEAQ. The CDR3 starts with the cysteine, ends with the phenylalanine, and has 13 residues. The sequence is cut down to CDR3 DNA, 39 bases in frame from base 1. V is reduced by 0 bases and J by 5 bases, leaving a spacing of 6 bases between them.